A single sample is the source of the 21 T cell receptor beta chains below, sequenced in a study of immune heterogeneity within non-small cell lung tumors. Bulk tumor genomic DNA constituted the template, at around 600 ng per sample. Far-apart biopsies, several per primary tumor, were taken during surgery. Patients underwent curative surgery for untreated, newly diagnosed non-small cell lung cancer. In a multiplex PCR, 32 V and 13 J primers amplified TCR beta CDR3. MiXCR, run by TCRdb on the multiplex PCR reads, gives a single entry per CDR3 protein. This sample carries 2,800 or so distinct CDR3 sequences, about 45% of them seen once, and the ten largest clones take approximately 8.2%. The sequencing input was lung tumor tissue. These receptors were collected from a woman between 55 and 75 years old with non-small cell lung cancer.

This chain uses TRBV5-1 with TRBJ1-1, with a weak D call TRBD1 (5 bases). This CDR3 comprises 18 residues. The germline gives CDR1 SGHRS, CDR2 YFSETQ. Trimming took 0 bases from V and 0 from J, leaving 18 bases between them. CDR3 in amino acids: CASSLGGFRGVMNTEAFF. As DNA, the CDR3 is TGCGCCAGCAGCTTGGGGGGGTTCAGAGGGGTGATGAACACTGAAGCTTTCTTT.

This clonotype came up once. The junction shows a germline mismatch at one end, possibly a read error. V is TRBV7-7 and J is TRBJ2-1, with 11 bases aligning to TRBD2. This CDR3 has 16 residues. CDR1 and CDR2 (germline): SSHAT, FNYEAQ (reference sequence). The CDR3 protein is CASSLDGSGRAGEQFF. The CDR3 nucleotides are TGTGCTAGCAGCTTAGATGGTAGCGGGAGGGCGGGTGAGCAGTTCTTC. Full variable domain (outside the CDR3, taken from reference TRBV7-7 and TRBJ2-1): GAGVSQSPRYKVTKRGQDVTLRCDPISSHATLYWYQQALGQGPEFLTYFNYEAQPDKSGLPSDRFSAERPEGSISTLTIQRTEQRDSAMYRCASSLDGSGRAGEQFFGPGTRLTVL.

The rearrangement links TRBV2 to TRBJ1-2; possible D gene TRBD1, 5 bases. The germline gives CDR1 SNHLY, CDR2 FYNNEI. This CDR3 contains 13 residues. The V and J ends lost 5 bases and 2 bases respectively, with 9 bases between them. The CDR3 nucleotides are TGTGCCAGCAGTCTGGGGGGAAACTATGGCTACACCTTC. This encodes CASSLGGNYGYTF.

Sample share makes this clonotype large (0.1 to 1%). V gene TRBV12-3 or TRBV12-4 combines with J gene TRBJ2-5, with no clear D. The length of the CDR3 is 14 residues. V was trimmed by 0 bases and J by 2 bases, leaving 7 bases between them. For the CDR3, the DNA is TGTGCCAGCAGTTTAGCGCAAATACAAGAGACCCAGTACTTC. Its protein is CASSLAQIQETQYF.

By proportion, this clonotype is large. The chain couples TRBV30 to TRBJ2-1; TRBD1 matches 8 bases. V gave up 4 bases and J gave up 4 bases; unmatched junction bases: 9. This CDR3 has 15 amino acids. Germline CDR1 reads GTSNPN; CDR2 reads SVGIG (reference sequence). This chain's CDR3 is CAWTGHRGIYNEQFF. The CDR3 coding sequence is TGTGCCTGGACCGGACACAGGGGGATATACAATGAGCAGTTCTTC.

The chain joins TRBV4-2 to TRBJ2-1; 11 positions match TRBD2. The CDR3 contains 16 residues. CDR1 is LGHNA and CDR2 is YNFKEQ in the germline V gene. The trim removed 4 bases at V and 6 bases at J, leaving 8 bases unmatched. The CDR3 DNA follows: TGTGCCAGCAGCCCCCCAACTAGCGGGAGAGGCAATGAGCAGTTCTTC. Translation gives CASSPPTSGRGNEQFF.

The genes are TRBV12-3 or TRBV12-4 and TRBJ2-3, with D possibly matching TRBD2 (6 bases). CDR3 length: 15 amino acids. V was cut by 0 bases and J by 4 bases, with 11 bases left in between. CDR3 in DNA: TGTGCCAGCAGTTTAGCGGAGGTAGCGGCAGATACGCAGTATTTT. This codes for CASSLAEVAADTQYF.

Concerning this clonotype itself: Possible read error: a much larger clone is one base away. This sequence joins TRBV19 and TRBJ1-1; possibly TRBD1 for D (5 bases). CDR3 size: 15 residues. V was trimmed by 7 bases and J by 2 bases, leaving 17 bases between them. Germline V gene data show CDR1 as LNHDA and CDR2 as SQIVND (reference sequence). This CDR3 is CASKRGVIINTEAFF. The CDR3 coding sequence is TGTGCCAGTAAAAGAGGGGTCATCATTAACACTGAAGCTTTCTTT. The full variable domain, in which reference TRBV19 and TRBJ1-1 provide the parts outside the CDR3, is DGGITQSPKYLFRKEGQNVTLSCEQNLNHDAMYWYRQDPGQGLRLIYYSQIVNDFQKGDIAEGYSVSREKKESFPLTVTSAQKNPTAFYLCASKRGVIINTEAFFGQGTRLTVV.

V and J are TRBV10-3 and TRBJ2-1, with TRBD2 matching over 8 bases. Germline-derived CDR1 and CDR2 are ENHRY and SYGVKD. With 8 bases clipped from V and 8 bases from J, the junction kept 8 bases outside the gene matches. The CDR3 has 13 residues. The chain's CDR3 is CAIRLREGDEQFF. The DNA for the CDR3 is TGTGCCATCCGGCTCCGGGAGGGAGATGAGCAGTTCTTC.

The chain joins TRBV20-1 to TRBJ2-3; D tentatively reads TRBD1 or TRBD2 (5 bases each). Germline values: CDR1 DFQATT, CDR2 SNEGSKA (reference sequence). The CDR3 runs to 13 residues. The V end lost 5 bases, the J end lost 3 bases, and 12 bases lay between the germline ends. The CDR3 DNA is TGCAGTGCTCCGGGACCAACAACAGATACGCAGTATTTT. Translation: CSAPGPTTDTQYF.

The DNA for the CDR3 is TGTGCCAGCAGCTTGGGCTTAGGGGAGACCCAGTACTTC. Encoded protein: CASSLGLGETQYF. The chain employs TRBV5-6 and TRBJ2-5; D gene unclear. Trimming stripped 0 bases from V and 5 bases from J, with 8 bases between. Germline V gene data show CDR1 as SGHDT and CDR2 as YYEEEE. The CDR3 is 13 residues long.

The chain uses TRBV5-1 and TRBJ1-5, with D hard to call. Germline-derived CDR1 and CDR2 are SGHRS and YFSETQ. V lost 3 bases and J lost 1, with 11 bases in between. This CDR3 is built from 15 residues. The CDR3 sequence: CASSSDGRSNQPQHF. CDR3 bases: TGCGCCAGCAGCTCGGACGGGAGAAGCAATCAGCCCCAGCATTTT.

This clonotype was picked up a small number of times. The V and J genes are TRBV7-3 and TRBJ1-3, with D perhaps TRBD1 (5 bases). Trimming stripped 2 bases from V and 4 bases from J, with 12 bases between. The CDR3 is 15 amino acids. CDR1 is SGHTA, CDR2 FQGTGA, per germline. The CDR3 nucleotides read TGTGCCAGCAGCTTATCTGGGGGTTTCGGAAACACCATATATTTT. Its protein is CASSLSGGFGNTIYF.

The table lists this clonotype with a few counts. The V gene is TRBV28, the J gene TRBJ1-6; 7 positions agree with TRBD1. In germline, CDR1 is MDHEN, CDR2 SYDVKM. This CDR3 is 13 amino acids long. J lost 10 bases, V lost 10 bases, and 10 bases had no gene match. CDR3 in amino acids: CATTDRRDSPLHF. CDR3 in DNA: TGTGCCACTACGGACAGGAGGGACTCACCCCTCCACTTT.

The rearrangement uses TRBV2 and TRBJ2-5, with D possibly TRBD1 on 6 matching bases. There are 13 residues in the CDR3. Trimming took 7 bases from V and 0 from J, leaving 9 bases between them. CDR1 and CDR2 from the germline V gene are SNHLY and FYNNEI. The CDR3 spells CASKGQNQETQYF. In nucleotides, the CDR3 is TGTGCCAGCAAAGGACAGAACCAAGAGACCCAGTACTTC.

This clonotype was observed a handful of times. The gene calls are TRBV2 and TRBJ2-3, with D unresolved. Trimming took 2 bases from V and 5 from J, leaving 8 bases between them. CDR3 size: 13 residues. CDR1 and CDR2 (germline): SNHLY, FYNNEI. As DNA, the CDR3 is TGTGCCAGCAGTGAATCGACCCAAGATACGCAGTATTTT. Protein product: CASSESTQDTQYF.

The rearrangement uses TRBV3-1 and TRBJ1-2; D is possibly TRBD1 (6 bases). V was cut by 1 base and J by 6 bases, with 12 bases left in between. The CDR3 has 14 residues. Germline V gives CDR1 LGHDT, CDR2 YNNKEL (reference sequence). The CDR3 is CASSQVTGTDGYTF. DNA of the CDR3: TGTGCCAGCAGCCAAGTAACAGGGACCGATGGCTACACCTTC.

Only a few counts were recorded for this clonotype. V gene TRBV20-1 combines with J gene TRBJ2-7; TRBD1 is a possible D gene (6 bases). From germline, CDR1 is DFQATT and CDR2 SNEGSKA (reference sequence). The ends were cut back, 5 bases at V and 5 bases at J, with 22 bases in the middle. This CDR3 has 15 residues. CDR3 residues: CSAPVGAGEYHEQYF. DNA of the CDR3: TGCAGTGCTCCAGTTGGGGCAGGGGAATACCACGAGCAGTACTTC.

The rearrangement uses TRBV27 and TRBJ2-1; D is ambiguous. The CDR3 contains 13 residues. The V gene lost 5 bases and the J gene lost 7 bases, with 12 bases spanning the gap. CDR1 is MNHEY and CDR2 is SMNVEV in the germline V gene (reference sequence). DNA for the CDR3: TGTGCCAGCAGTACCCCGTTACGGAATGAGCAGTTCTTC. This codes for CASSTPLRNEQFF.

The CDR3 loop reads CASSSLGRGPGRPQHF. The CDR3 coding sequence is TGTGCCAGCAGTTCCCTAGGGAGGGGGCCGGGGAGGCCCCAGCATTTT. V usage is TRBV6-2 or TRBV6-3 and J usage is TRBJ1-5, with 7 bases lining up with TRBD1. The V segment lost 4 bases and the J segment 9 bases; nucleotides outside the gene matches: 15. This CDR3 has 16 amino acids. Germline values: CDR1 MNHEY, CDR2 SVGEGT.

V gene TRBV6-5 combines with J gene TRBJ1-5, with D unresolved. V lost 8 bases, J lost 2 bases, and 13 bases lay in between. The CDR3 extends over 14 amino acids. The germline CDR1 and CDR2 sequences are MNHEY and SVGAGI. CDR3 residues: CASVWEGGNQPQHF. The DNA for the CDR3 is TGTGCCAGCGTATGGGAGGGCGGCAATCAGCCCCAGCATTTT.